Listed below are T cell receptor beta chains from one sample, sequenced in a study of glioma-infiltrating T cells after dendritic cell vaccination. Here immunoSEQ multiplex PCR was the method, and the copy in TCRdb shows in-frame clones only, minus some. Of roughly 23,000 clones listed, 79% are singletons. Sequencing used blood, obtained before dendritic cell vaccination. These receptors were obtained from a human donor with glioblastoma. CDR3s include the opening cysteine and the closing phenylalanine or tryptophan. The D gene is left open where the match is weak. For some rows the clone size is stated as once, few or many, or as a class when expanded; others skip it.

j_gene: TRBJ2-3
d_gene: .
abundance: .
v_gene: TRBV29-1
CDR3aa: CSVEFGTDTQYF
CDR3nt: TGCAGCGTTGAGTTCGGGACAGATACGCAGTATTTT

j_gene: TRBJ2-7
d_gene: .
abundance: .
v_gene: TRBV14
CDR3aa: CASSQATWRTAYEQYF
CDR3nt: TGTGCCAGCAGCCAAGCTACATGGAGGACTGCCTACGAGCAGTACTTC

j_gene: TRBJ2-6
d_gene: .
abundance: .
v_gene: TRBV4-3
CDR3aa: CASSQDTGKYSSGANVLTF
CDR3nt: TGCGCCAGCAGCCAAGACACAGGCAAGTACAGCTCTGGGGCCAACGTCCTGACTTTC

j_gene: TRBJ2-7
d_gene: .
abundance: once
v_gene: TRBV10-1
CDR3aa: CASSDNSYEQYF
CDR3nt: TGCGCCAGCAGTGACAACTCCTACGAGCAGTACTTC

j_gene: TRBJ1-1
d_gene: TRBD1
abundance: .
v_gene: TRBV7-9
CDR3aa: CASSLQGPGLLF
CDR3nt: TGTGCCAGCAGTTTACAGGGGCCCGGGCTCTTGTTT

j_gene: TRBJ2-3
d_gene: TRBD1
abundance: once
v_gene: TRBV4-3
CDR3aa: CASSRTRGQGDTQYF
CDR3nt: TGCGCCAGCAGCCGCACCAGGGGGCAGGGAGATACGCAGTATTTT

j_gene: TRBJ1-2
d_gene: .
abundance: .
v_gene: TRBV6-1
CDR3aa: CASSLRFKDLDGYTF
CDR3nt: TGTGCCAGCAGTCTACGGTTTAAGGACTTGGATGGCTACACCTTC

j_gene: TRBJ2-7
d_gene: TRBD1
abundance: few
v_gene: TRBV30
CDR3aa: CAWERQGYEQYF
CDR3nt: TGTGCCTGGGAGAGACAGGGCTACGAGCAGTACTTC

j_gene: TRBJ2-2
d_gene: .
abundance: .
v_gene: TRBV6-5
CDR3aa: CASSYSPGGELFF
CDR3nt: TGTGCCAGCAGTTACTCGCCCGGCGGGGAGCTGTTTTTT

j_gene: TRBJ2-2
d_gene: TRBD2
abundance: .
v_gene: TRBV19
CDR3aa: CASSRTSGPRGTGELFF
CDR3nt: TGTGCCAGTAGTAGGACTAGCGGGCCTCGAGGCACCGGGGAGCTGTTTTTT

j_gene: TRBJ1-5
d_gene: TRBD1
abundance: .
v_gene: TRBV29-1
CDR3aa: CSVAGQGNQPQHF
CDR3nt: TGCAGCGTCGCGGGACAGGGCAATCAGCCCCAGCATTTT

j_gene: TRBJ1-2
d_gene: .
abundance: .
v_gene: TRBV19
CDR3aa: CASLPAGSNYGYTF
CDR3nt: TGTGCCAGCCTCCCCGCGGGGTCTAACTATGGCTACACCTTC

j_gene: TRBJ2-3
d_gene: TRBD2
abundance: .
v_gene: TRBV4-1
CDR3aa: CASSQAEGTSGRAYTQYF
CDR3nt: TGCGCCAGCAGCCAAGCTGAGGGGACTAGCGGGAGGGCCTATACGCAGTATTTT

j_gene: TRBJ2-7
d_gene: TRBD2
abundance: .
v_gene: TRBV29-1
CDR3aa: CSQKRLAGGPLPHEQYF
CDR3nt: TGCAGCCAAAAACGACTAGCGGGAGGTCCTCTCCCCCACGAGCAGTACTTC

j_gene: TRBJ2-3
d_gene: .
abundance: .
v_gene: TRBV4-1
CDR3aa: CASSSGGRGTDTQYF
CDR3nt: TGCGCCAGCAGCTCAGGGGGGCGAGGCACAGATACGCAGTATTTT